The clone carrying this T cell receptor (beta chain) was seen a single time. What it recognizes is unknown. The sample is drawn from a study of blood T cells in healthy people across ages. The amount of total RNA extracted per sample was at least 5 micrograms. Using a J-beta primer mix together with a sample-barcoded 5' primer, a second PCR was run for about 7 to 12 cycles. Every cDNA was tagged by a template-switch adaptor with 12 random nucleotides. TCRdb called the 5' RACE reads again in MiXCR, with one record for every CDR3 protein. The table includes about 690,000 distinct CDR3 sequences, 40% to 45% detected once. Notes on the study in general: Across the age range, TCR beta diversity per million T cells fell in a roughly linear way.

Germline loops: CDR1 LGHNA, CDR2 YSLEER. This CDR3 spans 17 amino acids. Trimming removed 2 bases from V and 1 base from J, with 14 bases in between. V gene TRBV4-3 combines with J gene TRBJ2-2, with D perhaps matching TRBD1 or TRBD2 (5 bases each). Sequencing was performed on blood. The clonotype originates from a man aged 80 or over in good health. The CDR3 region has the DNA TGCGCCAGCAGCCAAAGCCCGGGACGGATGAACACCGGGGAGCTGTTTTTT. Protein product: CASSQSPGRMNTGELFF.